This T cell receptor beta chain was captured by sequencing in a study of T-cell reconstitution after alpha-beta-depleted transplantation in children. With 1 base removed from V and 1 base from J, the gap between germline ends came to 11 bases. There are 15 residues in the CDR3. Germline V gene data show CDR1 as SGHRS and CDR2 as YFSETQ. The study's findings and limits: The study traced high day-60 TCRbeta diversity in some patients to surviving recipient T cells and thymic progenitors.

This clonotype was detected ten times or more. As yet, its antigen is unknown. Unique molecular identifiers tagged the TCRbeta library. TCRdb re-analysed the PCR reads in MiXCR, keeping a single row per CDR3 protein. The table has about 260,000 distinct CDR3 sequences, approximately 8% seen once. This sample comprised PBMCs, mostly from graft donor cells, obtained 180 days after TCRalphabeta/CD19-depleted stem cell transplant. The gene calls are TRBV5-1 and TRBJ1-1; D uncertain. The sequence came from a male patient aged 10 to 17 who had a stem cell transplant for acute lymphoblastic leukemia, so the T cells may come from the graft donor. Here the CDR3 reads CASSLFSSSNTEAFF. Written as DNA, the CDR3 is TGCGCCAGCAGCTTGTTCAGTAGCTCGAACACTGAAGCTTTCTTT.